This T cell receptor beta chain was captured by sequencing in a study of T cell repertoires in cytomegalovirus infection. Study in general: Indicated by public TCR beta signatures were CMV infection and matching HLA type.

This clonotype showed up just a few times. Its antigen remains unknown. Study findings and constraints: Across the ex vivo response, the dominant clonotypes were HLA-C-restricted CMV-specific TCR beta clonotypes. Carriers of CMV and the relevant HLA type were discriminated by public TCR beta frequency.

MiXCR was run by TCRdb on the reads, yielding one entry per CDR3 protein. The sample records 350,000 to 500,000 distinct CDR3 sequences, approximately 32% being singletons. The clonotype comes from a human donor in good health (CMV status not recorded). Some clones in this sample may be carry-over from other donors' samples. The sequencing input was PBMCs.

CDR3 bases: TGCAGTGCTAGACCCTTCAGAGGTTCCAGCAATTCACCCCTCCACTTT. Translating it yields CSARPFRGSSNSPLHF. The V gene is TRBV20-1, the J gene TRBJ1-6; no firm D call. The CDR3 loop spans 16 amino acids. V was trimmed by 2 bases and J by 7 bases, leaving 18 bases between them. Germline V gene lookup returns CDR1 DFQATT and CDR2 SNEGSKA (reference sequence).